What follows describes a single TCR beta chain. As yet, its antigen is unknown. The sample comes from a study of T-cell memory formation after mild COVID-19. Study-level information: Largely donor-specific TCR clusters were found. Findings and limits, study-wide: Mainly CM and EM harbored the contracting CD4+ clones; mainly EMRA harbored the CD8+ ones. Pre-infection memory contained some responding clones, which suggested that cross-reactive memory had joined. Clones from the second wave (peaking day 37) had unconfirmed SARS-CoV-2 specificity.

TCRdb re-called the 5' RACE reads with MiXCR, one entry per CDR3 protein. The sample contains hundreds of thousands of distinct CDR3 sequences, about a fifth of which appear only once. The CDR3 length is 15 residues. CDR1 SEHNR and CDR2 FQNEAQ come from the germline V gene (reference sequence). Trimming stripped 3 bases from V and 6 bases from J, with 17 bases between. The clonotype was recovered from an adult woman who had mild COVID-19 (a few samples of this study predate the infection). Cell type and time point are not known. The sample comprised PBMCs or a T cell subset sorted from them (not recorded which). This chain joins TRBV7-9 and TRBJ1-1; no clear D gene. The CDR3 DNA reads as TGTGCCAGCAGCTTGGTCGAGGGTTCGCGGGCTGAAGCTTTCTTT. It codes for CASSLVEGSRAEAFF.